This passage covers 21 T cell receptor beta chains from one sample sequenced in a study of T cell changes during pregnancy in multiple sclerosis. Data came from immunoSEQ multiplex PCR; TCRdb stores just in-frame clones and leaves some out. The table lists around 56,000 clones, around nine tenths of them singletons, with approximately 0.4% in the top ten. Sample: CD4+ T cells from peripheral blood mononuclear cells, taken in the third trimester of pregnancy. Source of these receptors: a female donor with multiple sclerosis, enrolled in a pregnancy study.

J is TRBJ1-5 and V is TRBV7-2; D is undetermined. This CDR3 is built from 15 residues. Germline-derived CDR1 and CDR2 are SGHTA and FQGNSA. V was trimmed by 5 bases and J by 1 base, leaving 12 bases between them. CDR3 DNA sequence: TGTGCCAGCAGCCCAATGCGGGGAAGCAATCAGCCCCAGCATTTT. It yields the protein CASSPMRGSNQPQHF.

This clone has only one observation. The rearrangement joins TRBV9 to TRBJ2-1, with TRBD1 identical over 7 bases. The CDR3 length is 17 residues. CDR1 is SGDLS and CDR2 is YYNGEE in the germline V gene. Trimming at V came to 2 bases and at J to 4 bases, leaving 12 bases not matched to a gene. DNA of the CDR3: TGTGCCAGCAGCGTCGACGCCGGGACAGAGGTATACAATGAGCAGTTCTTC. It yields the protein CASSVDAGTEVYNEQFF.

The chain has TRBV6-1 and TRBJ2-3, with D perhaps TRBD2 (6 bases). The CDR3 sequence is 15 residues long. V was pared by 4 bases and J by 6 bases, with 17 bases between. Looked up from germline, CDR1 is MNHNS and CDR2 is SASEGT. The CDR3 DNA reads TGTGCCAGCAGTGTCCAGATGACTAGATCGGATACGCAGTATTTT. Translating it yields CASSVQMTRSDTQYF.

J is TRBJ2-7 and V is TRBV7-2, with TRBD2 matching over 13 bases. The CDR3 loop spans 17 amino acids. V gave up 4 bases and J gave up 3 bases; unmatched junction bases: 9. CDR1 and CDR2 (germline): SGHTA, FQGNSA. CDR3 region: CASSWPSTSGRDYEQYF. CDR3 nucleotides: TGTGCCAGCAGCTGGCCCTCTACTAGCGGGAGGGACTACGAGCAGTACTTC.

The rearrangement links TRBV4-3 to TRBJ2-3; TRBD2 agrees at 11 bases. Trimming removed 2 bases from V and 0 bases from J; junction bases left unmatched: 1. The CDR3 consists of 16 residues. Germline CDR1 LGHNA, CDR2 YSLEER. The DNA for the CDR3 is TGCGCCAGCAGCCAACTAGCGGGGGGTAGCACAGATACGCAGTATTTT. Translation: CASSQLAGGSTDTQYF.

V gene TRBV19 combines with J gene TRBJ1-4; 8 bases map to TRBD1. The V gene end was trimmed by 5 bases and the J gene end by 8 bases; junction bases not matched to a gene: 7. The CDR3 has 14 residues. The germline V gene encodes CDR1 LNHDA and CDR2 SQIVND (reference sequence). CDR3 nucleotides: TGTGCCAGTAGTTCATCAGGGGGCACGGAAAAACTGTTTTTT. Translating it yields CASSSSGGTEKLFF.

In this sample, this clone turned up a few times. V and J are TRBV5-1 and TRBJ1-3; the D gene is possibly TRBD1 (6 bases). The CDR3 has 14 residues. V was shortened by 4 bases and J by 2 bases, with 10 bases between the two germline ends. Germline CDR1 is SGHRS and CDR2 is YFSETQ. CDR3 bases: TGCGCCAGCAGCGAAGGGACAACTGGAAACACCATATATTTT. It is translated as CASSEGTTGNTIYF.

This CDR3 is CASSPSARGETQYF. CDR3 bases: TGTGCCAGCTCACCTAGCGCTCGGGGGGAGACCCAGTACTTC. This chain links TRBV18 with TRBJ2-5; possible D gene TRBD2, 6 bases. The CDR3 has 14 residues. Germline assignment: CDR1 KGHSH and CDR2 LQKENI. With 3 bases removed from V and 5 bases from J, the gap between germline ends came to 13 bases.

The genes are TRBV7-9 and TRBJ2-5; D possibly corresponds to TRBD1 (6 bases). Germline CDR1 reads SEHNR; CDR2 reads FQNEAQ (reference sequence). The CDR3 contains 14 residues. CDR3 sequence (DNA): TGTGCAGTCGAAAAAAAGGGGGACCAAGAGACCCAGTACTTC. Protein: CAVEKKGDQETQYF.

This chain connects TRBV7-6 to TRBJ1-5, with D maybe TRBD1 (6 bases). V lost 4 bases and J 0 bases, leaving 7 bases between the germline ends. CDR1 and CDR2 from the germline V gene are SGHVS and FNYEAQ. The CDR3 is made up of 14 amino acids. CDR3 in DNA: TGTGCCAGCAGCTCAGGGGTTAGCAATCAGCCCCAGCATTTT. This gives the protein CASSSGVSNQPQHF.

CDR3 in DNA: TGTGCCAGCAGCTTAGGACAGGGAAACACCATATATTTT. This encodes CASSLGQGNTIYF. The chain links TRBV7-2 to TRBJ1-3, with D maybe TRBD1 (5 bases). The CDR3 covers 13 residues. The germline V gene has CDR1 SGHTA and CDR2 FQGNSA. Trimming pared 1 base from V and 4 bases from J, leaving 5 bases between. Full variable domain (missing parts from reference TRBV7-2 and TRBJ1-3): GAGVSQSPSNKVTEKGKDVELRCDPISGHTALYWYRQSLGQGLEFLIYFQGNSAPDKSGLPSDRFSAERTGGSVSTLTIQRTQQEDSAVYLCASSLGQGNTIYFGEGSWLTVV.

The DNA of the CDR3 is TGTGCCAGCAGAAAACAGGGGGCGGTCGAAAAACTGTTTTTT. Translated, it gives CASRKQGAVEKLFF. The chain joins TRBV27 to TRBJ1-4; TRBD1 aligns across 9 bases. V shed 6 bases and J 8 bases; nucleotides not matched to a gene: 7. CDR3 length: 14 residues. Germline CDR1 reads MNHEY; CDR2 reads SMNVEV (reference sequence).

J is TRBJ2-7 and V is TRBV6-5; 7 bases are shared with TRBD2. The CDR3 covers 14 residues. V shed 5 bases and J 3 bases; nucleotides not matched to a gene: 7. Germline CDR1 reads MNHEY; CDR2 reads SVGAGI. In DNA form, the CDR3 reads TGTGCCAGCAGTCCCGGGACTACCTACTACGAGCAGTACTTC. Amino acids: CASSPGTTYYEQYF.

The chain couples TRBV5-1 to TRBJ2-1; the D gene is possibly TRBD2 (6 bases). Trimming took 0 bases from V and 14 from J, leaving 21 bases between them. Per the germline V gene, CDR1 is SGHRS and CDR2 is YFSETQ. This CDR3 has 15 amino acids. CDR3 in amino acids: CASSLGSSAEVKKFF. The CDR3, as DNA: TGCGCCAGCAGCTTGGGCTCTAGCGCCGAGGTGAAAAAGTTCTTC.

This chain links TRBV30 with TRBJ1-5, with D possibly being TRBD1 (5 bases). The CDR3 runs to 13 residues. V was trimmed by 4 bases and J by 5 bases, leaving 12 bases between them. CDR1 and CDR2 from the germline V gene are GTSNPN and SVGIG (reference sequence). As DNA, the CDR3 is TGTGCCTGGACGCCGGGGGGACATCAGCCCCAGCATTTT. Protein sequence: CAWTPGGHQPQHF.

The V and J genes are TRBV4-2 and TRBJ1-5; 11 bases line up with TRBD1. V was clipped by 4 bases and J by 5 bases; unmatched bases: 4. The germline V gene encodes CDR1 LGHNA and CDR2 YNFKEQ. This CDR3 region has 15 residues. Here the CDR3 reads CASSPGQGADQPQHF. CDR3 bases: TGTGCCAGCAGCCCTGGACAGGGGGCCGATCAGCCCCAGCATTTT.

This clone appeared a single time. The chain couples TRBV5-1 to TRBJ1-3, with a possible D match to TRBD1 (6 bases). CDR1 is SGHRS and CDR2 is YFSETQ in the germline V gene. The CDR3 sequence is 16 residues long. The V and J ends lost 3 bases and 0 bases respectively, with 13 bases between them. Here the CDR3 reads CASSSTGPSSGNTIYF. The CDR3 DNA reads as TGCGCCAGCAGCTCTACAGGGCCGAGCTCTGGAAACACCATATATTTT.

There are a few counts of this clone. The chain combines TRBV25-1 with TRBJ1-1; D might be TRBD1 (6 bases). Germline V gives CDR1 MGHDK, CDR2 SYGVNS. The CDR3 extends over 12 amino acids. Between the trimmed V and J ends, which lost 6 bases and 1 base, there was a span of 6 bases. CDR3 region: CASRGQNTEAFF. In nucleotides, the CDR3 is TGTGCCAGCAGGGGACAGAACACTGAAGCTTTCTTT.

CDR3 loop: CASRSAGKSYEQYF. CDR3 DNA: TGTGCCAGCAGATCCGCAGGGAAGTCCTACGAGCAGTACTTC. The chain joins TRBV13 to TRBJ2-7; perhaps TRBD1 as D (5 bases). Trimming shortened V by 6 bases and J by 1 base, and 13 bases separated the two germline ends. CDR1 and CDR2 from the germline V gene are PRHDT and FYEKMQ (reference sequence). CDR3 length equals 14 residues. Full variable domain (remainder filled in from reference TRBV13 and TRBJ2-7): AAGVIQSPRHLIKEKRETATLKCYPIPRHDTVYWYQQGPGQDPQFLISFYEKMQSDKGSIPDRFSAQQFSDYHSELNMSSLELGDSALYFCASRSAGKSYEQYFGPGTRLTVT.

The chain uses TRBV6-4 and TRBJ1-5, with 7 bases aligning to TRBD1. There are 14 residues in the CDR3. With V trimmed by 6 bases and J by 6 bases, 8 bases remained unmatched. The germline gives CDR1 MRHNA, CDR2 SNTAGT. The CDR3 reads CASSVDRDTQPQHF. The CDR3 DNA reads TGTGCCAGCAGCGTAGACAGGGACACTCAGCCCCAGCATTTT.

V is TRBV27 and J is TRBJ2-3; 9 bases align to TRBD1. CDR1 and CDR2 from the germline V gene are MNHEY and SMNVEV (reference sequence). The CDR3 length is 14 residues. With 6 bases clipped from V and 2 bases from J, the junction kept 3 bases outside the gene matches. The CDR3 reads CASRLQGATDTQYF. The CDR3 region has the DNA TGTGCCAGCAGGTTACAGGGGGCCACAGATACGCAGTATTTT.